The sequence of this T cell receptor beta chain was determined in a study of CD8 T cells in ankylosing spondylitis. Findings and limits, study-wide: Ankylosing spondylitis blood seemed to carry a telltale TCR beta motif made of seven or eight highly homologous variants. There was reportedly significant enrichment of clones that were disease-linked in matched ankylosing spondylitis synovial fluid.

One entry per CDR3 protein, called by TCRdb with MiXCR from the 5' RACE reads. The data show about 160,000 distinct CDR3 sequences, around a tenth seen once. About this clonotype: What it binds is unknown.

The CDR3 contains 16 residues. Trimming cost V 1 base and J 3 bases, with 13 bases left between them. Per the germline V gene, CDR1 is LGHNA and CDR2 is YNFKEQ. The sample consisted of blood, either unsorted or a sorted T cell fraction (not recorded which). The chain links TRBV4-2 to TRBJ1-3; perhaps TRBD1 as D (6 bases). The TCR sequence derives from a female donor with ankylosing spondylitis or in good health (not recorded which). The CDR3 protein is CASSQVGGRGGNTIYF. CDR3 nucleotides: TGTGCCAGCAGCCAAGTGGGTGGCAGGGGTGGAAACACCATATATTTT.